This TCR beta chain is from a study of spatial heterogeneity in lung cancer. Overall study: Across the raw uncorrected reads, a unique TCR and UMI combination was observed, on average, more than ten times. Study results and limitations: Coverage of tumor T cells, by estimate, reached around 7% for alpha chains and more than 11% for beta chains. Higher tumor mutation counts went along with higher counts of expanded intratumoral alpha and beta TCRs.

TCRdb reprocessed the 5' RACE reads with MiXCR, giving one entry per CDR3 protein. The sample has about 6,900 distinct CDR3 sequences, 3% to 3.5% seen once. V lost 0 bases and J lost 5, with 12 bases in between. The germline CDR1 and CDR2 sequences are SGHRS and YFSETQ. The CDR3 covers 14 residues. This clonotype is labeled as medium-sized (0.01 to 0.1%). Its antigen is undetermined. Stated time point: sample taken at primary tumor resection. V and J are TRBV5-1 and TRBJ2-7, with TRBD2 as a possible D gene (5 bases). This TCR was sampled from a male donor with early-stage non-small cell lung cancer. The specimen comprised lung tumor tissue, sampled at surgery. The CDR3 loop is CASSLGGSSDEQYF. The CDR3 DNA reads TGCGCCAGCAGCTTGGGAGGGAGTTCGGACGAGCAGTACTTC.